This is a list of T cell receptor beta chains from one sample in a study of T cell responses to AZD1222 COVID-19 vaccine. Profiled with immunoSEQ multiplex PCR; TCRdb holds only in-frame clones, not every one. The data show 54,000 or so clones, roughly nine tenths seen once. The source material was peripheral blood, sampled on day 0 of AZD1222 vaccination. The receptor set was obtained from an adult in good health. Each CDR3 is given with its conserved first and last residue. Each record gives: J gene, clone size, V gene, D gene, CDR3 protein, CDR3 DNA. A D gene is named only where the DNA matches it firmly. A row's size may be missing; if present it is once, few, many or a size class.

TRBJ2-7,-,TRBV12-3/TRBV12-4,TRBD1,CASSGQASYEQYF,TGTGCCAGCAGTGGACAGGCCTCCTACGAGCAGTACTTC
TRBJ1-1,-,TRBV5-4,-,CASSLVADTEAFF,TGTGCCAGCAGCTTAGTGGCTGACACTGAAGCTTTCTTT
TRBJ1-1,-,TRBV7-9,TRBD1,CASSRDRGDLRLMNTEAFF,TGTGCCAGCAGCCGGGACAGGGGCGACCTGCGACTCATGAACACTGAAGCTTTCTTT
TRBJ2-7,once,TRBV9,TRBD1,CASSSTGGSYEQYF,TGTGCCAGCAGCTCCACAGGGGGCTCCTACGAGCAGTACTTC
TRBJ2-3,-,TRBV5-1,TRBD2,CASSQALAGTLRIDTQYF,TGCGCCAGCAGCCAGGCGCTAGCGGGGACCTTGAGGATAGATACGCAGTATTTT
TRBJ1-3,once,TRBV27,TRBD1,CASSLRRTGVSGNTIYF,TGTGCCAGCAGTTTGCGACGGACAGGCGTCTCTGGAAACACCATATATTTT
TRBJ1-2,-,TRBV6-1,TRBD1,CASSEPGQGYGYTF,TGTGCCAGCAGTGAACCGGGACAGGGCTATGGCTACACCTTC
TRBJ1-6,-,TRBV25-1,-,CASSESYLTDSPLHF,TGTGCCAGCAGTGAATCCTACCTAACGGATTCACCCCTCCACTTT
TRBJ2-7,-,TRBV7-9,TRBD1,CASSPGQGLDHEQYF,TGTGCCAGCAGCCCGGGACAGGGTCTCGACCACGAGCAGTACTTC
TRBJ2-3,few,TRBV3-1/TRBV3-2,-,CASSQGGGTDTQYF,TGTGCCAGCAGCCAAGGCGGGGGCACAGATACGCAGTATTTT
TRBJ2-4,-,TRBV11-2,-,CASSLDRETGTLAKNIQYF,TGTGCCAGCAGCTTAGATAGGGAAACCGGGACCCTAGCCAAAAACATTCAGTACTTC
TRBJ2-1,-,TRBV19,TRBD2,CASSLGLAGIEQFF,TGTGCCAGTAGTCTGGGGCTAGCGGGGATTGAGCAGTTCTTC
TRBJ2-4,-,TRBV12-2,-,CASRLDHFTGTREAKNIQYF,TGTGCAAGTCGCTTAGACCACTTTACCGGGACTAGAGAGGCCAAAAACATTCAGTACTTC
TRBJ1-6,-,TRBV9,-,CASSVVGQYNSPLHF,TGTGCCAGCAGCGTAGTCGGACAGTATAATTCACCCCTCCACTTT
TRBJ1-1,-,TRBV19,-,CASSWPGMNTEAFF,TGTGCCAGTAGTTGGCCGGGGATGAACACTGAAGCTTTCTTT
TRBJ2-7,-,TRBV5-4,-,CASSLVAGSYEQYF,TGTGCCAGCAGCTTGGTCGCGGGTTCCTACGAGCAGTACTTC
TRBJ2-5,once,TRBV24-1,TRBD1,CATSEPGGGKETQYF,TGTGCCACCAGTGAACCAGGGGGCGGAAAAGAGACCCAGTACTTC
TRBJ2-3,-,TRBV4-1,-,CASSQGAGAHTDTQYF,TGCGCCAGCAGCCAAGGCGCGGGTGCCCACACAGATACGCAGTATTTT
TRBJ2-3,-,TRBV5-6,-,CASSRRSGFADTQYF,TGTGCCAGCAGCCGCCGGAGCGGGTTCGCAGATACGCAGTATTTT
TRBJ1-5,-,TRBV5-1,-,CASSLDSYSNQPQHF,TGCGCCAGCAGCTTGGACAGCTATAGCAATCAGCCCCAGCATTTT
TRBJ1-5,-,TRBV7-2,-,CASSPGDSGEPQHF,TGTGCCAGCAGCCCCGGCGATTCCGGGGAGCCCCAGCATTTT
TRBJ1-4,-,TRBV19,-,CASSMGPEGKLFF,TGTGCCAGTAGTATGGGACCTGAGGGAAAACTGTTTTTT
TRBJ1-1,-,TRBV2,TRBD1,CASRGDSMNTEAFF,TGTGCCAGCAGGGGGGACAGTATGAACACTGAAGCTTTCTTT
TRBJ2-3,-,TRBV24-1,-,CATSAGSSSTDTQYF,TGTGCCACCAGTGCTGGATCCTCTAGCACAGATACGCAGTATTTT
TRBJ2-1,-,TRBV7-6,TRBD2,CASSSWTSEYNEQFF,TGTGCCAGCAGCAGTTGGACTAGCGAGTACAATGAGCAGTTCTTC
TRBJ1-4,-,TRBV7-9,TRBD1,CASSFRGQDEKLFF,TGTGCCAGCAGCTTCAGGGGGCAGGATGAAAAACTGTTTTTT
TRBJ1-2,-,TRBV7-9,TRBD1,CASSLTGTGDYGYTF,TGTGCCAGCAGCTTGACCGGGACAGGTGACTATGGCTACACCTTC
TRBJ1-3,-,TRBV30,TRBD1,CACAGGRFTGNTIYF,TGTGCCTGTGCAGGGGGCCGGTTCACTGGAAACACCATATATTTT
TRBJ2-1,-,TRBV28,-,CASSEGGARSYNEQFF,TGTGCCAGCAGCGAAGGGGGGGCCCGCTCCTACAATGAGCAGTTCTTC
TRBJ2-3,-,TRBV18,TRBD2,CASSSGLVIGTDTQYF,TGTGCCAGCTCATCCGGACTAGTCATTGGCACAGATACGCAGTATTTT
TRBJ2-7,once,TRBV11-2,-,CASSLPTSTYEQYF,TGTGCCAGCAGCTTACCTACCAGCACCTACGAGCAGTACTTC
TRBJ1-2,-,TRBV5-1,-,CASSLGPTDGYTF,TGCGCCAGCAGCCTGGGGCCGACAGATGGCTACACCTTC
TRBJ1-2,-,TRBV7-8,-,CASSPPGLWGYTF,TGTGCCAGCAGCCCTCCGGGACTTTGGGGCTACACCTTC
TRBJ1-4,-,TRBV11-2,-,CASSLGLGVELFF,TGTGCCAGCAGCTTAGGTCTCGGGGTGGAACTGTTTTTT
TRBJ1-2,-,TRBV24-1,-,CATAGGDGGYTF,TGTGCCACCGCGGGGGGGGACGGAGGCTACACCTTC
TRBJ2-1,-,TRBV19,-,CASRLGQGNNEQFF,TGTGCCAGTAGACTCGGGCAGGGAAACAATGAGCAGTTCTTC
TRBJ2-2,-,TRBV10-1,TRBD1,CASTPGGYGTGELFF,TGCGCCAGCACGCCAGGGGGTTACGGGACCGGGGAGCTGTTTTTT
TRBJ2-2,-,TRBV5-1,-,CASSAGRPNTGELFF,TGCGCCAGCAGCGCCGGACGGCCGAACACCGGGGAGCTGTTTTTT
TRBJ1-6,-,TRBV3-1/TRBV3-2,-,CASSPGASSYNSPLHF,TGTGCCAGCAGCCCCGGGGCTAGCTCCTATAATTCACCCCTCCACTTT
TRBJ2-4,-,TRBV12-3/TRBV12-4,-,CASSLGNIQYF,TGTGCCAGCAGTTTAGGAAACATTCAGTACTTC
TRBJ1-1,few,TRBV7-2,-,CASSFRALDVGNTEAFF,TGTGCCAGCAGCTTTCGGGCCCTAGATGTGGGGAACACTGAAGCTTTCTTT
TRBJ1-6,-,TRBV27,-,CASSFRDSPLHF,TGTGCCAGCAGTTTCAGGGACTCACCCCTCCACTTT
TRBJ2-1,few,TRBV11-2,TRBD1,CASSPLTGSDNEQFF,TGTGCCAGCAGCCCCCTGACAGGGAGCGACAATGAGCAGTTCTTC
TRBJ2-1,-,TRBV11-1,-,CASSWGPDEQFF,TGTGCCAGCAGCTGGGGACCCGATGAGCAGTTCTTC
TRBJ2-2,-,TRBV6-5,-,CASSYSPIIGTGELFF,TGTGCCAGCAGTTACTCCCCGATTATAGGAACCGGGGAGCTGTTTTTT